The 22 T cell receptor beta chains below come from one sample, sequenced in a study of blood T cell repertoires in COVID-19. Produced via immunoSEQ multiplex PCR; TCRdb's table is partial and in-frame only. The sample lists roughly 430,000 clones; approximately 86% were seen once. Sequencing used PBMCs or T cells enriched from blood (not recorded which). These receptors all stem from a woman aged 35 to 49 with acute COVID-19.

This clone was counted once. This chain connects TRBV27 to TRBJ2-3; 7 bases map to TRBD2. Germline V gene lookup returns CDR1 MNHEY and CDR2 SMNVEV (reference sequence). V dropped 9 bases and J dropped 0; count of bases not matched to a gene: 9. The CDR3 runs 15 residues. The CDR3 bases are TGTGCCAGTGGGGACTACCTCGCTAGCACAGATACGCAGTATTTT. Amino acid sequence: CASGDYLASTDTQYF.

CDR3 loop: CASSPGSTGYTF. The DNA for the CDR3 is TGCGCCAGCAGCCCGGGAAGTACAGGCTACACCTTC. This chain joins TRBV5-1 and TRBJ1-2; D gene ambiguous. V lost 4 bases, J lost 8 bases, and 12 bases lay in between. Looked up from germline, CDR1 is SGHRS and CDR2 is YFSETQ. This CDR3 comprises 12 residues.

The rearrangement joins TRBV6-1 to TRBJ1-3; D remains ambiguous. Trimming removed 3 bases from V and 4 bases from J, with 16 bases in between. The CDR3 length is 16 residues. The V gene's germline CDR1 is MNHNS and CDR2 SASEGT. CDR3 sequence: CASSDSQVLRGNTIYF. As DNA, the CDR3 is TGTGCCAGCAGTGATAGTCAGGTTTTGCGAGGAAACACCATATATTTT.

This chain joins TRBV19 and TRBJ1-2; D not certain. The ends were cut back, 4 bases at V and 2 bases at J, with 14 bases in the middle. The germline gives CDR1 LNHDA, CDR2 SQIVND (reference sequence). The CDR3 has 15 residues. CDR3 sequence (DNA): TGTGCCAGTAGTACCAAACTCGGACTGAACTATGGCTACACCTTC. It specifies CASSTKLGLNYGYTF.

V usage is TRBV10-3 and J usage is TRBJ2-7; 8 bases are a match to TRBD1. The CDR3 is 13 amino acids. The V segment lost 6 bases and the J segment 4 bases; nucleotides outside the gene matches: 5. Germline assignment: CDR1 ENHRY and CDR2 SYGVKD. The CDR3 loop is CAIRGGQVYEQYF. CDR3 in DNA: TGTGCCATCAGGGGGGGACAGGTTTACGAGCAGTACTTC.

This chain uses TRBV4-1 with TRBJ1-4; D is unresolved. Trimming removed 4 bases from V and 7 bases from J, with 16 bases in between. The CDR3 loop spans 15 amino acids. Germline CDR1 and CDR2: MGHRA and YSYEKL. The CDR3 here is CASSPQDGMGEKLFF. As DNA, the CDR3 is TGCGCCAGCAGCCCCCAGGATGGTATGGGTGAAAAACTGTTTTTT.

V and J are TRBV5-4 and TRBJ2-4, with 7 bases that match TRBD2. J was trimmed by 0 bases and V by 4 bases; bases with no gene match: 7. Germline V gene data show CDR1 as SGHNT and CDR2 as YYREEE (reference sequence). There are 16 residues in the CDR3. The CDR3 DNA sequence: TGTGCCAGCAGCGATCCAGCGGGGTTAGCCAAAAACATTCAGTACTTC. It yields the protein CASSDPAGLAKNIQYF.

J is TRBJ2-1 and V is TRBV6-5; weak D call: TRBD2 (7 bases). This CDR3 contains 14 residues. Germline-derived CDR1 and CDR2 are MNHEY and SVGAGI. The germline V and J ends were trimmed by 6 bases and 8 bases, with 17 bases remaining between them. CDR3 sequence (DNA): TGTGCCAGCAGCCAGAGGGGGGGGAGCGATGAGCAGTTCTTC. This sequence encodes CASSQRGGSDEQFF.

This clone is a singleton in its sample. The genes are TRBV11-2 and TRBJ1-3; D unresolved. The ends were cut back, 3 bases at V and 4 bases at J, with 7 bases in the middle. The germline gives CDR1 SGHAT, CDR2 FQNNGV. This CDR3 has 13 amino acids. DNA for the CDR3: TGTGCCAGCAGCTTCCCGTTGGGAAACACCATATATTTT. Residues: CASSFPLGNTIYF.

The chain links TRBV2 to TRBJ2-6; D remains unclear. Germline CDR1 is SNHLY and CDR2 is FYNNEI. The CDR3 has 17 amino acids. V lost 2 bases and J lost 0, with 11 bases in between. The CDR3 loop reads CASSEPNSGSGANVLTF. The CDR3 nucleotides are TGTGCCAGCAGTGAACCTAATTCCGGCTCTGGGGCCAACGTCCTGACTTTC. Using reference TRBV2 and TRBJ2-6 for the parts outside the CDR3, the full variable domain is EPEVTQTPSHQVTQMGQEVILRCVPISNHLYFYWYRQILGQKVEFLVSFYNNEISEKSEIFDDQFSVERPDGSNFTLKIRSTKLEDSAMYFCASSEPNSGSGANVLTFGAGSRLTVL.

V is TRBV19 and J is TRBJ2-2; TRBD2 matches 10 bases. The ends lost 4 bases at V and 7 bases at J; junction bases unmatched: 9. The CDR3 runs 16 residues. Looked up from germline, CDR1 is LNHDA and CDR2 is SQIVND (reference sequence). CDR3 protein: CASSTRQRGGHGELFF. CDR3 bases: TGTGCCAGTAGTACCCGCCAGCGGGGGGGCCACGGGGAGCTGTTTTTT.

DNA for the CDR3: TGTGCCAGCAGTCCAAAGGGGACAGCTCACAATGAGCAGTTCTTC. It codes for CASSPKGTAHNEQFF. The chain couples TRBV27 to TRBJ2-1; 7 nucleotides align to TRBD1. Trimming took 5 bases from V and 5 from J; bases not matched to a gene: 9. The CDR3 runs 15 residues. Germline V CDR1 and CDR2: MNHEY, SMNVEV (reference sequence).

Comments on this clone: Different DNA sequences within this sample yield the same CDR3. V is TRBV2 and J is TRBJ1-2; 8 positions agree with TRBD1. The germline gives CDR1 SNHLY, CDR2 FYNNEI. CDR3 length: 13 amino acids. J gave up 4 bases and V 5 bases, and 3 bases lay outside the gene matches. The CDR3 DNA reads TGTGCCAGCAGTACCGGACAGGGCTATGGCTACACCTTC. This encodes CASSTGQGYGYTF.

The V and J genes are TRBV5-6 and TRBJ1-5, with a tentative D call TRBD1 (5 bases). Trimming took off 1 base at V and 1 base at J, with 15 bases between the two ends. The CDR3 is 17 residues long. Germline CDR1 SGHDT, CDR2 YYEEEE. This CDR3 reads CASSLNRRGTSNQPQHF. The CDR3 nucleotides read TGTGCCAGCAGCTTGAACAGGCGGGGTACGAGCAATCAGCCCCAGCATTTT.

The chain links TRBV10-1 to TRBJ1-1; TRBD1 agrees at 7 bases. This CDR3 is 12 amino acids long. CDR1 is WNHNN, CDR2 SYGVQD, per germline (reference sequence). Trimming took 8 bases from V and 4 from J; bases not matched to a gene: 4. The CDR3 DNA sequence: TGCGCCAGCGGAAACAGGGGCACTGAAGCTTTCTTT. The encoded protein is CASGNRGTEAFF.

CDR3 residues: CASSAREANYGYTF. CDR3 nucleotides: TGTGCCAGCAGCGCCCGAGAGGCTAACTATGGCTACACCTTC. The rearrangement joins TRBV7-8 to TRBJ1-2; D is unclear. Trimming left V 5 bases short and J 0 bases short, with 10 bases between. Germline V gene data show CDR1 as SGHVS and CDR2 as FQNEAQ. This CDR3 has 14 residues.

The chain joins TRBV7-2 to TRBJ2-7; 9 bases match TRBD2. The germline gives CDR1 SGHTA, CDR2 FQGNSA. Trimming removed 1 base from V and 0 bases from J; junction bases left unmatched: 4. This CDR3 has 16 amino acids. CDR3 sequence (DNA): TGTGCCAGCAGCTTAGTTGGAGCGGGGGGCTCCTACGAGCAGTACTTC. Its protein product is CASSLVGAGGSYEQYF.

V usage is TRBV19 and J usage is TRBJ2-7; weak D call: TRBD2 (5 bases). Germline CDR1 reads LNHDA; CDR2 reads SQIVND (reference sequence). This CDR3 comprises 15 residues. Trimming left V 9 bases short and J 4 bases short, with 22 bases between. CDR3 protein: CASHAPSDGVYEQYF. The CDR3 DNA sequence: TGTGCCAGCCACGCCCCCTCCGACGGGGTTTACGAGCAGTACTTC. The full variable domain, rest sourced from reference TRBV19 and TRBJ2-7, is DGGITQSPKYLFRKEGQNVTLSCEQNLNHDAMYWYRQDPGQGLRLIYYSQIVNDFQKGDIAEGYSVSREKKESFPLTVTSAQKNPTAFYLCASHAPSDGVYEQYFGPGTRLTVT.

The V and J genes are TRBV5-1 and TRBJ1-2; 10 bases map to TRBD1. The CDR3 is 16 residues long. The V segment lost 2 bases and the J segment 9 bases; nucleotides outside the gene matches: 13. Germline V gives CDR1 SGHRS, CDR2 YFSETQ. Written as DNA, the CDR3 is TGCGCCAGCAGCTTTGTAATCCGGGACAGGGGAGGGAGCTACACCTTC. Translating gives CASSFVIRDRGGSYTF. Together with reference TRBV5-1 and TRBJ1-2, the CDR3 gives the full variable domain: KAGVTQTPRYLIKTRGQQVTLSCSPISGHRSVSWYQQTPGQGLQFLFEYFSETQRNKGNFPGRFSGRQFSNSRSEMNVSTLELGDSALYLCASSFVIRDRGGSYTFGSGTRLTVV.

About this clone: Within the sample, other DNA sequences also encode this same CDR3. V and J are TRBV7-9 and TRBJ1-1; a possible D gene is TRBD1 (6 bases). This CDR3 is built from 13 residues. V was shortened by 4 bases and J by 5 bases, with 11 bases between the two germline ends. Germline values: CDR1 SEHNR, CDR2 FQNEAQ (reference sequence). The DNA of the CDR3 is TGTGCCAGCAGCTCAACAGGGAGTACTGAAGCTTTCTTT. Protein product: CASSSTGSTEAFF.

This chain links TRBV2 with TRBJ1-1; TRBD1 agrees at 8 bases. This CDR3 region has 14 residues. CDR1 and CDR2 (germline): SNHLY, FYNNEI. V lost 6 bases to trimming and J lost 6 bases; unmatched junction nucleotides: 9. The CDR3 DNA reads TGTGCCAGCAGAGGGACAGGCGTGGTGGCTGAAGCTTTCTTT. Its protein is CASRGTGVVAEAFF.

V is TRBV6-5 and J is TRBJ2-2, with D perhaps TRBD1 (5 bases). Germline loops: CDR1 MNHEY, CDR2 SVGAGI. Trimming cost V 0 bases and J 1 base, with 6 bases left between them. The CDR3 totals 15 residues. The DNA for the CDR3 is TGTGCCAGCAGTTACTCGGGGCTGAACACCGGGGAGCTGTTTTTT. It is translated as CASSYSGLNTGELFF.